The rows below give T cell receptor beta chains drawn from one sample of a study of CD8 T cells in ankylosing spondylitis. TCRdb called the 5' RACE reads again in MiXCR, with one record for every CDR3 protein. The repertoire holds about 330,000 distinct CDR3 sequences, less than 9.5% seen once, with roughly 14% in the top ten. Sequenced material: blood, either unsorted or a sorted T cell fraction (not recorded which). The source is a male donor with ankylosing spondylitis. CDR3s include the opening cysteine and the closing phenylalanine or tryptophan. Fields, in order: clone size, D gene, V gene, J gene, CDR3 DNA, CDR3 protein. The D gene is left open where the match is weak. Only some rows state a clone size, as once, few, many or a class for expanded clones.

many	NA	TRBV5-1	TRBJ1-6	TGCGCCAGCAGTCCCAGGTTGCGTTCACCCCTCCACTTT	CASSPRLRSPLHF
few	NA	TRBV27	TRBJ2-7	TGTGCCAGCAGTTTAGTAGGGAGATACGAGCAGTACTTC	CASSLVGRYEQYF
few	TRBD1	TRBV27	TRBJ1-5	TGTGCCAGCAGTTATAACAGGGGTGCGGATCAGCCCCAGCATTTT	CASSYNRGADQPQHF
NA	NA	TRBV7-9	TRBJ1-4	TGTGCCAGCAGCTTCAGCCAGAGTGGGGAAAAACTGTTTTTT	CASSFSQSGEKLFF
many	NA	TRBV4-1	TRBJ1-1	TGCGCCAGCAGCCAATGGCAGGCGAGGGGTTTCACTGAAGCTTTCTTT	CASSQWQARGFTEAFF
many	TRBD1	TRBV2	TRBJ2-7	TGTGCCAGCAGGACAGGGGGCGAAAGCTCCTACGAGCAGTACTTC	CASRTGGESSYEQYF
few	TRBD1	TRBV11-3	TRBJ2-7	TGTGCCAGCAGCCCACAGAGCAGGGGGCGGATAGAGCAGTACTTC	CASSPQSRGRIEQYF
NA	NA	TRBV12-3/TRBV12-4	TRBJ1-1	TGTGCCAGCAGAGACACTCTTAGCACTGAAGCTTTCTTT	CASRDTLSTEAFF
few	TRBD2	TRBV20-1	TRBJ2-1	TGCAGTGCTAGAGTGTTCGAGGTAGCGGGATTGCGTTACAATGAGCAGTTCTTC	CSARVFEVAGLRYNEQFF
once	TRBD1	TRBV4-1	TRBJ2-4	TGCGCCAGCAGCCAGGTAGACAGGGGGGGAAACATTCAGTACTTC	CASSQVDRGGNIQYF
few	NA	TRBV28	TRBJ2-7	TGTGCCAGCAGTTTCCCCCCGGACAGTGCCAGCGCCTCCTACGAGCAGTACTTC	CASSFPPDSASASYEQYF
few	TRBD2	TRBV5-1	TRBJ2-3	TGCGCCAGCAGCTTTAGAACTAGCGGGTTTTCCACAGATACGCAGTATTTT	CASSFRTSGFSTDTQYF
NA	TRBD1	TRBV10-3	TRBJ2-7	TGTGCCATCAGTGACAGGACAGGGAGCTACGAGCAGTACTTC	CAISDRTGSYEQYF
many	NA	TRBV12-3/TRBV12-4	TRBJ2-5	TGTGCCAGCAGCCCGGAACAGGTGGGGCGTGAGACCCAGTACTTC	CASSPEQVGRETQYF
NA	TRBD2	TRBV5-1	TRBJ2-5	TGCGCCAGCAGGTTCGGACTAGCGGGAGGACAAGAGACCCAGTACTTC	CASRFGLAGGQETQYF
many	NA	TRBV5-1	TRBJ2-3	TGCGCCAGCAGCCTGCTGGTACAGGGTAGTTTCCCAGATACGCAGTATTTT	CASSLLVQGSFPDTQYF
few	NA	TRBV7-2	TRBJ2-3	TGTGCCAGCAGCTTAGGGCCAGGGATGGCAGATACGCAGTATTTT	CASSLGPGMADTQYF
NA	NA	TRBV12-3/TRBV12-4	TRBJ1-5	TGTGCCAGCAGTCTGGGGAGGGAGGGTCAGCCCCAGCATTTT	CASSLGREGQPQHF
many	NA	TRBV6-2/TRBV6-3	TRBJ2-4	TGTGCCAGCAGCCTAGGGGTTCACATTCAGTACTTC	CASSLGVHIQYF